Shown below are 11 T cell receptor beta chains from a single sample sequenced in a study of cytomegalovirus exposure and HLA in healthy donors. In the PCR, 60 Vbeta and 13 Jbeta primers were used. The repertoire was sequenced with immunoSEQ multiplex PCR; TCRdb's copy has only in-frame clones and lacks some. The profile shows 90,000 to 150,000 clones, 60% to 85% of them singletons. Material: PBMCs. Receptors originate from a female donor in good health and CMV-seronegative.

This sequence joins TRBV5-6 and TRBJ2-3; 13 bases match TRBD2. The CDR3 covers 15 residues. The germline V gene has CDR1 SGHDT and CDR2 YYEEEE. J gave up 3 bases and V 6 bases, and 4 bases lay outside the gene matches. CDR3 nucleotide sequence: TGTGCCAGCATCGGGGGACTAGCGGGGACAGATACGCAGTATTTT. Its protein product is CASIGGLAGTDTQYF. Supplemented by reference TRBV5-6 and TRBJ2-3, the full variable domain reads DAGVTQSPTHLIKTRGQQVTLRCSPKSGHDTVSWYQQALGQGPQFIFQYYEEEERQRGNFPDRFSGHQFPNYSSELNVNALLLGDSALYLCASIGGLAGTDTQYFGPGTRLTVL.

There are a few counts of this clone. The V and J genes are TRBV6-5 and TRBJ2-2, with TRBD1 as a possible D gene (7 bases). Germline CDR1 MNHEY, CDR2 SVGAGI. Between the trimmed V and J ends, which lost 2 bases and 6 bases, there was a span of 13 bases. CDR3 length equals 15 residues. CDR3 nucleotide sequence: TGTGCCAGCAGTTACGCGACAGGGAGGTCCGGGGAGCTGTTTTTT. Translated, it gives CASSYATGRSGELFF.

The chain links TRBV11-2 to TRBJ1-2; the D gene is possibly TRBD1 (6 bases). CDR3 length: 14 residues. CDR1 is SGHAT and CDR2 is FQNNGV in the germline V gene. Trimming removed 10 bases from V and 8 bases from J, with 23 bases in between. CDR3 amino acids: CATSHGDRTRGYTF. In nucleotides, the CDR3 is TGTGCCACCTCCCACGGAGACAGGACGCGGGGCTACACCTTC.

The V and J genes are TRBV29-1 and TRBJ1-4, with 11 bases that match TRBD1. After removal of 6 bases from V and 7 bases from J, the junction contained 4 bases not matched to a gene. CDR3 length equals 13 residues. Germline CDR1 SQVTM, CDR2 ANQGSEA. DNA of the CDR3: TGCAGCGTCGGCGGGACAGGGGGTGAAAAACTGTTTTTT. Amino acids: CSVGGTGGEKLFF.

CDR3 residues: CASSYLSENSPLHF. In DNA form, the CDR3 reads TGTGCCAGCAGTTACCTGTCGGAGAATTCACCCCTCCACTTT. The chain is built from TRBV6-5 and TRBJ1-6; D unclear. Per the germline V gene, CDR1 is MNHEY and CDR2 is SVGAGI. The CDR3 consists of 14 residues. V lost 2 bases and J 7 bases, leaving 9 bases between the germline ends.

The chain combines TRBV10-1 with TRBJ2-2; D is perhaps TRBD2 (7 bases). The CDR3 sequence is 15 residues long. Germline assignment: CDR1 WNHNN and CDR2 SYGVQD (reference sequence). V was clipped by 4 bases and J by 4 bases, with 13 bases between them. CDR3 DNA: TGCGCCAGCAGTGGTCGGGGGGCGAGCACCGGGGAGCTGTTTTTT. Residues: CASSGRGASTGELFF.

This chain joins TRBV29-1 and TRBJ2-1, with TRBD1 matching 7 bases. The CDR3 spans 10 residues. V gave up 8 bases and J gave up 7 bases; unmatched junction bases: 2. CDR1 is SQVTM and CDR2 is ANQGSEA in the germline V gene. The CDR3 DNA follows: TGCAGCTCAGGGGGTAATGAGCAGTTCTTC. It is translated as CSSGGNEQFF.

The chain uses TRBV19 and TRBJ1-4; TRBD1 matches 11 bases. J gave up 8 bases and V 7 bases, and 9 bases lay outside the gene matches. This CDR3 is 15 amino acids long. Germline V gene sequence: CDR1 LNHDA, CDR2 SQIVND (reference sequence). CDR3 amino acids: CASTFLGQGDEKLFF. The CDR3, as DNA: TGTGCCAGTACCTTCCTGGGACAGGGGGACGAAAAACTGTTTTTT. Full variable domain (remainder filled in from reference TRBV19 and TRBJ1-4): DGGITQSPKYLFRKEGQNVTLSCEQNLNHDAMYWYRQDPGQGLRLIYYSQIVNDFQKGDIAEGYSVSREKKESFPLTVTSAQKNPTAFYLCASTFLGQGDEKLFFGSGTQLSVL.

The chain recombines TRBV10-3 with TRBJ2-2; TRBD2 is a possible D gene (7 bases). The V end lost 4 bases, the J end lost 2 bases, and 11 bases lay between the germline ends. Germline assignment: CDR1 ENHRY and CDR2 SYGVKD. The CDR3 extends over 15 amino acids. Written as DNA, the CDR3 is TGTGCCATCAGTGGCGCGGGGGCCAACACCGGGGAGCTGTTTTTT. Protein product: CAISGAGANTGELFF.

Details on this clone: Within the sample, other DNA sequences also encode this same CDR3. The V gene is TRBV7-8, the J gene TRBJ1-1; D is undetermined. V dropped 4 bases and J dropped 4 bases, with 10 bases sitting between them. The CDR3 loop spans 13 amino acids. The germline V gene has CDR1 SGHVS and CDR2 FQNEAQ. The CDR3 sequence is CASSSPVVTEAFF. The DNA of the CDR3 is TGTGCCAGCAGCTCACCAGTTGTCACTGAAGCTTTCTTT.

This chain links TRBV2 with TRBJ1-4; 8 bases are shared with TRBD1. This CDR3 comprises 14 residues. V lost 6 bases and J lost 8; bases outside the gene matches: 8. Germline CDR1 SNHLY, CDR2 FYNNEI. The CDR3 loop is CASRLDRVSEKLFF. CDR3 nucleotides: TGTGCCAGCAGGTTGGACAGGGTATCCGAAAAACTGTTTTTT.